These T cell receptor beta chains were read from a single sample in a study of T cells in localized non-small cell lung cancer. Sequencing used immunoSEQ multiplex PCR; TCRdb keeps in-frame clones, though not all of them. The top ten hold over 2.5% of the sample, which has tens of thousands of clones, roughly 86% seen once. This specimen consisted of peripheral blood, obtained before any cancer treatment. These receptors came from a man aged 35-75 years with stage I lung adenocarcinoma. The conserved cysteine and the conserved F or W are not part of the CDR3 here. The listing skips clone size in some rows; elsewhere it reads once, few, many or a size class.

CDR3 protein	V gene	J gene	clone size
SVEGTGSGYT	TRBV29-1	TRBJ1-2	few
ASSPYGDHEAF	TRBV7-9	TRBJ1-1	-
ASSGMTVNTEAF	TRBV9	TRBJ1-1	-
ASSADRANTEAF	TRBV5-4	TRBJ1-1	-
AVDLAKTSGANVLT	TRBV12-5	TRBJ2-6	-
ASSSRRDGIYGYT	TRBV13	TRBJ1-2	-
ASSQAEGRPYNEQF	TRBV4-1	TRBJ2-1	-
ASRSGGVSGTDTQY	TRBV5-1	TRBJ2-3	-
ASSLGANTGELF	TRBV7-6	TRBJ2-2	-
SVETGIGSPLH	TRBV29-1	TRBJ1-6	once
ASSFIRGGGQEQF	TRBV11-2	TRBJ2-1	-
ASSPATGSKNIQY	TRBV5-6	TRBJ2-4	few
SVVGGVSGSWETQY	TRBV29-1	TRBJ2-5	-
ASSRQENQPQH	TRBV14	TRBJ1-5	-
ASSLWARQDYEQY	TRBV27	TRBJ2-7	-
ASSLESGYGYT	TRBV7-9	TRBJ1-2	-
ASSLRQGLSEQF	TRBV7-9	TRBJ2-1	-
ASSLVAGVGTEAF	TRBV7-8	TRBJ1-1	-
ASSQVLRGKERGEQY	TRBV4-3	TRBJ2-7	-
ASSELVGSYEQY	TRBV7-2	TRBJ2-7	-
ASSSGQHLYGYT	TRBV27	TRBJ1-2	-
ASSGYSGTSYNEQF	TRBV9	TRBJ2-1	once
ASSGGTYSNQPQH	TRBV6-5	TRBJ1-5	-
ASSQLGTAYNEKLF	TRBV7-9	TRBJ1-4	-
ASSMLAGETGELF	TRBV13	TRBJ2-2	-
ASSVRTEKLF	TRBV2	TRBJ1-4	once
ASSGRQGAAQPQH	TRBV7-2	TRBJ1-5	-
ASSYKSRARVRPQH	TRBV6-5	TRBJ1-5	-
ASKGTEDTDTQY	TRBV28	TRBJ2-3	-
ASSIRTGGAKEEPQH	TRBV19	TRBJ1-5	-
AGGGHRNEQF	TRBV2	TRBJ2-1	-
ASSYKGSGSNQPQH	TRBV6-6	TRBJ1-5	-
ASSLRPGRTEAF	TRBV27	TRBJ1-1	-
GSGTGRIGTDTQY	TRBV19	TRBJ2-3	-
ASSVGLAGGELF	TRBV9	TRBJ2-2	-
ASSLDRIAGRFSYNEQF	TRBV5-1	TRBJ2-1	-
SVSTSLDSPLH	TRBV29-1	TRBJ1-6	-
ATSGQVQETQY	TRBV7-9	TRBJ2-5	-
ASSSGGTSGTDTQY	TRBV5-4	TRBJ2-3	-
ASSLTGSANEKLF	TRBV11-2	TRBJ1-4	-
ASSIAWVRDQPQH	TRBV19	TRBJ1-5	few
ASSLGDSLNYGYT	TRBV6-1	TRBJ1-2	-
ASSLENNQPQH	TRBV18	TRBJ1-5	many
ASSPPQRGGYT	TRBV18	TRBJ1-2	-
SVGRDSGGAETQY	TRBV29-1	TRBJ2-5	-
ASRAGGPTDTQY	TRBV28	TRBJ2-3	-
ASSHGLAENEQF	TRBV4-1	TRBJ2-1	once
AWKYWDTSTDTQY	TRBV30	TRBJ2-3	-
ASSPRTGTGDRNTIY	TRBV9	TRBJ1-3	-
ASSPWGGGRSYNEQF	TRBV7-9	TRBJ2-1	-
ASVGLGANEQF	TRBV5-1	TRBJ2-1	-
ASSLGTGNTQY	TRBV7-2	TRBJ2-3	few
ASSTLTGTENYEQY	TRBV19	TRBJ2-7	-
ASSLYQGYEQY	TRBV5-1	TRBJ2-7	-